The 8 T cell receptor beta chains in this list originate from one sample, sequenced in a study of T cells in tumors after PD-1 blockade (dated by TCRdb to about 2019). According to the study, the label for this sample's time point signals: before anti-PD-1 therapy. The library was generated by the immunoSEQ multiplex PCR assay. In its TCRdb copy, this immuneACCESS table keeps in-frame sequences only and misses some clones. Where compared with another copy, unresolved V genes explain less than half of these, and the others have no known cause. This sample gives fewer than 5,000 clones in total; 65% to 80% of them show up just once. The ten largest clones represent under 40% of the sample. The sequencing here drew on tumor tissue, taken before anti-PD-1 treatment. The origin of the receptors is a human donor with cutaneous squamous cell carcinoma.

As regards this clone: A junction boundary mismatches the germline segment, possibly from a read error. In DNA form, the CDR3 reads TGTGCCAGCAGCTTGGGGCGGGGCGCGGGAGAGGCCCAGTACTTC. As protein: CASSLGRGAGEAQYF. The rearrangement links TRBV5-4 to TRBJ2-5; TRBD2 agrees at 7 bases. The germline CDR1 and CDR2 sequences are SGHNT and YYREEE (reference sequence). CDR3 size: 15 residues. Together with reference TRBV5-4 and TRBJ2-5, the CDR3 gives the full variable domain: ETGVTQSPTHLIKTRGQQVTLRCSSQSGHNTVSWYQQALGQGPQFIFQYYREEENGRGNFPPRFSGLQFPNYSSELNVNALELDDSALYLCASSLGRGAGEAQYFGPGTRLLVL.

The J gene is TRBJ2-5, the V gene TRBV19, with 8 bases aligning to TRBD2. The V gene end was trimmed by 5 bases and the J gene end by 4 bases; junction bases not matched to a gene: 9. This CDR3 has 15 amino acids. From germline, CDR1 is LNHDA and CDR2 SQIVND (reference sequence). CDR3 amino acids: CASSLGGGPRETQYF. CDR3 bases: TGTGCCAGTAGTCTTGGCGGGGGGCCGCGAGAGACCCAGTACTTC.

The J gene is TRBJ2-3, the V gene TRBV6-5, with D hard to call. Trimming pared 5 bases from V and 2 bases from J, leaving 5 bases between. This CDR3 spans 12 amino acids. Looked up from germline, CDR1 is MNHEY and CDR2 is SVGAGI. CDR3 sequence reads: CASSTHTDTQYF. In DNA form, the CDR3 reads TGTGCCAGCAGTACCCACACAGATACGCAGTATTTT.

This clone is medium-sized (0.01 to 0.1%) in the sample. This chain connects TRBV6-5 to TRBJ1-5, with TRBD1 matching 8 bases. The CDR3 contains 14 residues. V trimming: 4 bases; J trimming: 2 bases; junction bases outside the gene matches: 1. CDR1 and CDR2 (germline): MNHEY, SVGAGI. The CDR3 is CASSWGQGNQPQHF. The CDR3 DNA follows: TGTGCCAGCAGTTGGGGACAGGGCAATCAGCCCCAGCATTTT.

The rearrangement joins TRBV19 to TRBJ2-7, with 8 bases lining up with TRBD1. The junction had 4 bases not matched to a gene; V was cut back by 5 bases and J by 4 bases. The germline V gene has CDR1 LNHDA and CDR2 SQIVND (reference sequence). This CDR3 contains 13 residues. CDR3 sequence reads: CASSSTGVYEQYF. The CDR3 coding sequence is TGTGCCAGTAGTTCGACAGGGGTGTACGAGCAGTACTTC.

CDR3 sequence: CASSLFPANSNQPQHF. In DNA, the CDR3 is TGTGCCAGCAGCTTATTTCCCGCAAATAGCAATCAGCCCCAGCATTTT. J is TRBJ1-5 and V is TRBV7-8, with no clear D. Germline V CDR1 and CDR2: SGHVS, FQNEAQ. The CDR3 contains 16 residues. V dropped 2 bases and J dropped 0 bases, with 11 bases sitting between them.

The CDR3 region is CASSQDWTISYEQYF. In nucleotides, the CDR3 is TGTGCCAGCAGCCAAGATTGGACGATCTCCTACGAGCAGTACTTC. The chain joins TRBV4-2 to TRBJ2-7; D uncertain. The length of the CDR3 is 15 residues. V dropped 0 bases and J dropped 0 bases, with 9 bases sitting between them. The germline V gene encodes CDR1 LGHNA and CDR2 YNFKEQ.

The rearrangement joins TRBV12-3 or TRBV12-4 to TRBJ2-2, with a tentative D call TRBD2 (6 bases). This CDR3 has 13 amino acids. Trimming cost V 10 bases and J 3 bases, with 12 bases left between them. The CDR3 DNA reads as TGTGCCACCAGACTAGAGTACACCGGGGAGCTGTTTTTT. This gives the protein CATRLEYTGELFF.